This entry is about one T cell receptor (beta chain). Its specificity is unknown. Method: immunoSEQ multiplex PCR; TCRdb's copy keeps in-frame clones and lacks some. In the table there are some 240,000 clones, around 87% of which are singletons. Separation from the approximately 720-subject first cohort characterized the roughly 130-subject validation cohort, to which the donors belonged. This specimen comes from a study of cytomegalovirus exposure and HLA in healthy donors. Study summary: The same platform was used for the roughly 120 validation repertoires and the roughly 670 first-cohort repertoires, a later analysis reported.

The CDR3 spans 15 residues. Germline CDR1 and CDR2: MRHNA and SNTAGT. Trimming pared 0 bases from V and 3 bases from J, leaving 11 bases between. Study-wide findings and caveats: With high specificity and sensitivity, the classifier reportedly diagnosed cytomegalovirus status. The study put 150 or so TCR beta chains on its list as cytomegalovirus-associated.

This TCR came from a woman under 30 in good health and CMV-seropositive. Sample: PBMCs. This sequence joins TRBV6-4 and TRBJ2-5; tentative D call: TRBD1 (6 bases). CDR3: CASSDSTGYEETQYF. CDR3 nucleotides: TGTGCCAGCAGTGACTCAACAGGGTATGAAGAGACCCAGTACTTC.